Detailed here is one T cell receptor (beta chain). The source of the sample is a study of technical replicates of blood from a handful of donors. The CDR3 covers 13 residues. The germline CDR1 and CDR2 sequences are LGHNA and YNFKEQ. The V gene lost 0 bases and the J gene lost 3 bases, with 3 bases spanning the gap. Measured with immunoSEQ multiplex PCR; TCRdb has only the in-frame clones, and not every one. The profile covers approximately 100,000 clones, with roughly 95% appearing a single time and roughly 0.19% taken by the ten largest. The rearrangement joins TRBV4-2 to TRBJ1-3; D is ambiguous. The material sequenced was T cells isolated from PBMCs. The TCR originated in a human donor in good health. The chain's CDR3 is CASSQDRGNTIYF. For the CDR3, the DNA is TGTGCCAGCAGCCAAGATCGTGGAAACACCATATATTTT.